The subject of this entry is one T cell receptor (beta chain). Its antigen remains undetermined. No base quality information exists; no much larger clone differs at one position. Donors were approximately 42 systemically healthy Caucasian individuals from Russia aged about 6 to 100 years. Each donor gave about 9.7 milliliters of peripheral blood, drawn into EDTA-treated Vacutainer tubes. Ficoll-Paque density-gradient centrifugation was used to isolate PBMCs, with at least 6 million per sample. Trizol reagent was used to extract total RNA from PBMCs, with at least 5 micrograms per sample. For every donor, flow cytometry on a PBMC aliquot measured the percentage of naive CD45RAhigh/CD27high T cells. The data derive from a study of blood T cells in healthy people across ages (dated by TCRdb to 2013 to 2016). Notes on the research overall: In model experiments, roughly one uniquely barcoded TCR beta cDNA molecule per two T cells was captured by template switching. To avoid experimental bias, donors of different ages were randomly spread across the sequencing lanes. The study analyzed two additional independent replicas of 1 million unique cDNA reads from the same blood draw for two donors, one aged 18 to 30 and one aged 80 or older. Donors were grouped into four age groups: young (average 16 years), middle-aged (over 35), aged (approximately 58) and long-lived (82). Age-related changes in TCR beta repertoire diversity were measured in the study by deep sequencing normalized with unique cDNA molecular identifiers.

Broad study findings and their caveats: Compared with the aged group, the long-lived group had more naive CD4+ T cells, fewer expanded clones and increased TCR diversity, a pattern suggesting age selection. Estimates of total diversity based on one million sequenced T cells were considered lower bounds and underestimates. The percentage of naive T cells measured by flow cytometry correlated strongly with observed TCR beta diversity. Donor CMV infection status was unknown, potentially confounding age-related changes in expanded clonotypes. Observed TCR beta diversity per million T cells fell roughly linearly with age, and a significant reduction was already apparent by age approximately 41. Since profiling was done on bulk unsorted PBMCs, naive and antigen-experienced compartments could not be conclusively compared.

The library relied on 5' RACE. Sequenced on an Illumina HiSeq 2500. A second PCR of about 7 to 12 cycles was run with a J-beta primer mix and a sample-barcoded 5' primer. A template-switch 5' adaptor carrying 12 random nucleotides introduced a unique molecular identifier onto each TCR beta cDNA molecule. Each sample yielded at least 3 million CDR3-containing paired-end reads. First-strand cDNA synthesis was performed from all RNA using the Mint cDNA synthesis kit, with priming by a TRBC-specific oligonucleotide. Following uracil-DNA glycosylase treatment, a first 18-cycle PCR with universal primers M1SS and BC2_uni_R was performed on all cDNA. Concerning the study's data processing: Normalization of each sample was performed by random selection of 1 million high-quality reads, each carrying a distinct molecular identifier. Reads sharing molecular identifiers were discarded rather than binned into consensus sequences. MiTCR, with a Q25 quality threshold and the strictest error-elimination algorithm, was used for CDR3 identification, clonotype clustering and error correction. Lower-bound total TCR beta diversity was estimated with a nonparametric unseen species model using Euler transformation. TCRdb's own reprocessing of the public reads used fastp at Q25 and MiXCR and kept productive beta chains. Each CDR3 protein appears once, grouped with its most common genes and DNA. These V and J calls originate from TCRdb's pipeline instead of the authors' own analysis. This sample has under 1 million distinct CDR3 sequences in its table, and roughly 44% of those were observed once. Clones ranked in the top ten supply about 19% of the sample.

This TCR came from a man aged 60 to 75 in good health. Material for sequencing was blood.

The nucleotide sequence is TGTGCCAGCAGCTTGTTAACTAGCGGGGGGGTCACCCGGCAGTTCTTC. The resulting protein is CASSLLTSGGVTRQFF. The rearranged chain carries TRBV5-8 and TRBJ2-1, with 13 central nucleotides matching TRBD2. Sequences SGHTS (CDR1) and YDEGEE (CDR2) are obtained from the germline V gene. Inclusive of the bounding cysteine and phenylalanine, the CDR3 is 16 residues long. Kept here is only the CDR3 DNA, which spans 48 bases and is read in frame from base 1. Germline trimming: 1 base from V, 12 bases from J; junction bases outside gene matches: 10.